The present TCR beta chain was sequenced within a study of cytomegalovirus exposure and HLA in healthy donors. Overall study context: It was reported in a later analysis that the same platform had been used for the approximately 120 validation repertoires as for the approximately 700 first-cohort repertoires.

On this clone itself: Antigen unknown.

Profiling relied on immunoSEQ multiplex PCR, and the TCRdb table lists in-frame clones only, not all of them. Of fewer than 250,000 clones in the sample, about 86% were seen once. With V trimmed by 4 bases and J by 0 bases, 2 bases remained unmatched. Per germline, CDR1 SQVTM and CDR2 ANQGSEA. The CDR3 is 14 amino acids. Among the 110 or so subjects of the validation cohort, separate from the approximately 700-subject first cohort, were the donors. Study observations and caveats: The study designated 150 to 200 TCR beta chains cytomegalovirus-associated.

Material for sequencing was PBMCs. The source of this sequence is a man aged 18-30 years in good health and CMV-seronegative. V usage is TRBV29-1 and J usage is TRBJ2-1; the match to TRBD1 covers 8 bases. The CDR3 sequence is CSVGGQVSYNEQFF. The CDR3 bases are TGCAGCGTTGGGGGACAGGTCTCCTACAATGAGCAGTTCTTC.